Listed here is a single T cell receptor (beta chain). Here immunoSEQ multiplex PCR was the method, and the copy in TCRdb shows in-frame clones only, minus some. There are around 300,000 clones in the sample; 70% to 90% occur only once, and approximately 10% lies in the top ten. With 0 bases clipped from V and 7 bases from J, the junction kept 12 bases outside the gene matches. The CDR3 consists of 16 residues. Germline values: CDR1 GTSNPN, CDR2 SVGIG (reference sequence). This sample is part of a study of blood T cell repertoires in COVID-19. The source of this sequence is a woman in her 70s with acute or convalescent COVID-19. The chain employs TRBV30 and TRBJ2-1; 7 bases agree with TRBD1. The sample was peripheral blood. CDR3 sequence: CAWSVDRANGGNEQFF. The CDR3, as DNA: TGTGCCTGGAGTGTCGACAGGGCCAACGGTGGGAATGAGCAGTTCTTC.